This TCR beta chain was identified during a study of T cell responses to AZD1222 COVID-19 vaccine. Looking at the study overall: Whether given at about 4 or about 12 weeks, second doses were pooled. Points from the study as a whole: Reports indicate that nearly half of spike-specific TCRs are directed at unmutated variant regions.

Concerning this clone itself: Its antigen is undetermined.

Germline CDR1 reads DFQATT; CDR2 reads SNEGSKA (reference sequence). V shed 3 bases and J shed 1 base, with 11 bases lying between them. CDR3 length: 14 residues. The repertoire was sequenced with immunoSEQ multiplex PCR; TCRdb's copy has only in-frame clones and lacks some. Among 140,000 to 150,000 clones listed, around 91% were seen once. V gene TRBV20-1 combines with J gene TRBJ2-3, with D maybe TRBD2 (5 bases). Sample: peripheral blood, taken on day 0 of AZD1222 vaccination. This receptor was taken from an adult in good health. DNA of the CDR3: TGCAGTGCTAGTGCCCCCGGGGGCACAGATACGCAGTATTTT. Its protein product is CSASAPGGTDTQYF.